Listed below are T cell receptor beta chains from one sample, sequenced in a study of shared clonotypes between healthy human individuals. Clones were sequenced by immunoSEQ multiplex PCR, and TCRdb holds only the in-frame ones, with some missing. This table has about 2 million clones, approximately 94% appearing once. Input material: naive CD8+ T cells sorted from blood. Receptor source: a man between 18 and 29 years old in good health. Both conserved end residues are part of each CDR3. The D gene is left open where the match is weak. The listing skips clone size in some rows; elsewhere it reads once, few, many or a size class.

j_call: TRBJ2-7; cdr3_length: 11; v_call: TRBV5-8; d_call: NA; clone_size: NA; cdr3_aa: CASSFDHEQYF; cdr3_nt: TGTGCCAGCAGCTTCGACCACGAGCAGTACTTC
j_call: TRBJ2-1; cdr3_length: 22; v_call: TRBV15; d_call: TRBD2; clone_size: NA; cdr3_aa: CATSRANLAGGHNILRGNEQFF; cdr3_nt: TGTGCCACCAGCAGAGCGAATTTAGCGGGGGGACACAATATCCTACGGGGGAATGAGCAGTTCTTC
j_call: TRBJ2-1; cdr3_length: 14; v_call: TRBV11-2; d_call: TRBD1; clone_size: NA; cdr3_aa: CASSLTGTGNEQFF; cdr3_nt: TGTGCCAGCAGCTTAACCGGGACAGGGAATGAGCAGTTCTTC
j_call: TRBJ2-2; cdr3_length: 18; v_call: TRBV4-3; d_call: TRBD2; clone_size: NA; cdr3_aa: CASSHLLAGEGNTGELFF; cdr3_nt: TGCGCCAGCAGCCACCTACTAGCGGGAGAGGGGAACACCGGGGAGCTGTTTTTT
j_call: TRBJ1-4; cdr3_length: 13; v_call: TRBV9; d_call: NA; clone_size: NA; cdr3_aa: CASQEGPNEKLFF; cdr3_nt: TGTGCCAGCCAGGAGGGACCTAATGAAAAACTGTTTTTT
j_call: TRBJ2-7; cdr3_length: 14; v_call: TRBV29-1; d_call: NA; clone_size: NA; cdr3_aa: CSVITTDLRREQYF; cdr3_nt: TGCAGCGTTATTACGACGGATTTGAGGAGGGAGCAGTACTTC
j_call: TRBJ2-1; cdr3_length: 15; v_call: TRBV5-1; d_call: TRBD2; clone_size: NA; cdr3_aa: CASSLTSGSHNEQFF; cdr3_nt: TGCGCCAGCAGCTTGACTAGCGGGAGCCACAATGAGCAGTTCTTC
j_call: TRBJ2-1; cdr3_length: 13; v_call: TRBV7-9; d_call: NA; clone_size: NA; cdr3_aa: CASSSTETNEQFF; cdr3_nt: TGTGCCAGCAGCTCCACCGAGACGAATGAGCAGTTCTTC
j_call: TRBJ1-6; cdr3_length: 13; v_call: TRBV6-5; d_call: NA; clone_size: NA; cdr3_aa: CASRPGGNSPLHF; cdr3_nt: TGTGCCAGCAGACCCGGGGGGAATTCACCCCTCCACTTT
j_call: TRBJ1-1; cdr3_length: 16; v_call: TRBV4-1; d_call: NA; clone_size: NA; cdr3_aa: CASSQTLAGKGAEAFF; cdr3_nt: TGCGCCAGCAGCCAAACCCTCGCGGGGAAAGGCGCTGAAGCTTTCTTT
j_call: TRBJ2-1; cdr3_length: 16; v_call: TRBV6-1; d_call: TRBD2; clone_size: NA; cdr3_aa: CASSVLAGVGYNEQFF; cdr3_nt: TGTGCCAGCAGTGTCTTAGCGGGAGTTGGGTACAATGAGCAGTTCTTC
j_call: TRBJ1-5; cdr3_length: 15; v_call: TRBV11-2; d_call: TRBD1; clone_size: NA; cdr3_aa: CASSLMTGPNQPQHF; cdr3_nt: TGTGCCAGCAGCTTAATGACAGGGCCGAATCAGCCCCAGCATTTT
j_call: TRBJ1-6; cdr3_length: 14; v_call: TRBV4-3; d_call: NA; clone_size: NA; cdr3_aa: CASSQGLVNSPLHF; cdr3_nt: TGCGCCAGCAGCCAAGGGCTGGTTAATTCACCCCTCCACTTT
j_call: TRBJ2-3; cdr3_length: 15; v_call: TRBV5-1; d_call: TRBD2; clone_size: NA; cdr3_aa: CASSFTGTSGNTQYF; cdr3_nt: TGCGCCAGCAGCTTTACCGGGACTAGTGGAAATACGCAGTATTTT
j_call: TRBJ2-1; cdr3_length: 13; v_call: TRBV7-9; d_call: TRBD2; clone_size: NA; cdr3_aa: CASSPSGSNEQFF; cdr3_nt: TGTGCCAGCAGCCCTAGCGGCAGCAATGAGCAGTTCTTC
j_call: TRBJ1-1; cdr3_length: 13; v_call: TRBV19; d_call: NA; clone_size: NA; cdr3_aa: CASSIGGGSEAFF; cdr3_nt: TGTGCCAGTAGTATTGGGGGCGGGAGTGAAGCTTTCTTT
j_call: TRBJ2-1; cdr3_length: 17; v_call: TRBV28; d_call: TRBD2; clone_size: NA; cdr3_aa: CASSSMVLAGPYNEQFF; cdr3_nt: TGTGCCAGCAGTTCCATGGTTCTAGCGGGACCGTACAATGAGCAGTTCTTC
j_call: TRBJ1-2; cdr3_length: 13; v_call: TRBV6-1; d_call: NA; clone_size: NA; cdr3_aa: CASRAAGARGYTF; cdr3_nt: TGTGCCAGCAGAGCGGCAGGGGCTCGTGGCTACACCTTC
j_call: TRBJ2-5; cdr3_length: 13; v_call: TRBV27; d_call: TRBD2; clone_size: NA; cdr3_aa: CASRTSGGETQYF; cdr3_nt: TGTGCCAGCAGGACTAGCGGGGGAGAGACCCAGTACTTC
j_call: TRBJ2-7; cdr3_length: 10; v_call: TRBV10-2; d_call: NA; clone_size: NA; cdr3_aa: CASGGYEQYF; cdr3_nt: TGCGCCAGCGGGGGCTACGAGCAGTACTTC
j_call: TRBJ1-2; cdr3_length: 13; v_call: TRBV6-1; d_call: TRBD1; clone_size: NA; cdr3_aa: CASSEGQGYGYTF; cdr3_nt: TGTGCCAGCAGTGAAGGACAGGGCTATGGCTACACCTTC
j_call: TRBJ2-3; cdr3_length: 17; v_call: TRBV9; d_call: TRBD2; clone_size: NA; cdr3_aa: CASSVDSSGTSTDTQYF; cdr3_nt: TGTGCCAGCAGCGTAGACTCTAGCGGGACTAGCACAGATACGCAGTATTTT
j_call: TRBJ2-2; cdr3_length: 17; v_call: TRBV7-3; d_call: NA; clone_size: NA; cdr3_aa: CASSSDGTQGAGGELFF; cdr3_nt: TGTGCCAGCAGTTCTGACGGGACCCAGGGAGCGGGCGGGGAGCTGTTTTTT
j_call: TRBJ2-3; cdr3_length: 17; v_call: TRBV5-1; d_call: NA; clone_size: once; cdr3_aa: CASSLDLGGRTTDTQYF; cdr3_nt: TGCGCCAGCAGCTTAGACCTAGGGGGACGTACTACAGATACGCAGTATTTT
j_call: TRBJ2-7; cdr3_length: 16; v_call: TRBV27; d_call: NA; clone_size: NA; cdr3_aa: CASSSRSPAGSYEQYF; cdr3_nt: TGTGCCAGCAGTTCAAGGTCCCCTGCCGGAAGTTACGAGCAGTACTTC
j_call: TRBJ1-5; cdr3_length: 13; v_call: TRBV6-5; d_call: NA; clone_size: NA; cdr3_aa: CASSSHSNQPQHF; cdr3_nt: TGTGCCAGCAGTTCACACAGCAATCAGCCCCAGCATTTT
j_call: TRBJ1-1; cdr3_length: 12; v_call: TRBV19; d_call: NA; clone_size: NA; cdr3_aa: CASSDLGGLAFF; cdr3_nt: TGTGCCAGTAGTGACTTAGGGGGATTGGCTTTCTTT
j_call: TRBJ2-1; cdr3_length: 15; v_call: TRBV30; d_call: TRBD2; clone_size: NA; cdr3_aa: CAWSLLAGVYNEQFF; cdr3_nt: TGTGCCTGGAGCCTCCTAGCGGGGGTATACAATGAGCAGTTCTTC
j_call: TRBJ1-2; cdr3_length: 17; v_call: TRBV28; d_call: NA; clone_size: NA; cdr3_aa: CASSPEAGDLVSYGYTF; cdr3_nt: TGTGCCAGCAGTCCCGAGGCAGGGGATCTTGTGAGCTATGGCTACACCTTC
j_call: TRBJ2-1; cdr3_length: 12; v_call: TRBV29-1; d_call: NA; clone_size: NA; cdr3_aa: CSVVVAYNEQFF; cdr3_nt: TGCAGCGTTGTGGTCGCCTACAATGAGCAGTTCTTC
j_call: TRBJ2-7; cdr3_length: 15; v_call: TRBV4-1; d_call: TRBD2; clone_size: NA; cdr3_aa: CASSQVKGLAYEQYF; cdr3_nt: TGCGCCAGCAGCCAAGTTAAGGGACTAGCCTACGAGCAGTACTTC